Following are 30 T cell receptor beta chains from one sample sequenced in a study of response to subunit inactivated influenza vaccine. One entry per CDR3 protein results from TCRdb running MiXCR on the RT-PCR reads. The sample comprises about 570,000 distinct CDR3 sequences, about 11% of which are singletons, and roughly 9.6% rests with the top ten. The same data also contributed to another study, on T cells expressing NK-cell markers. That study reports: UMIs accompanied the 5'RACE template switching by which TCR beta cDNA was made.

The starting material was PBMCs from blood, obtained on the day of vaccination. The receptors shown here come from a man over 45 who received an inactivated influenza vaccine.

This clonotype came up many times. The chain uses TRBV15 and TRBJ2-1; D is undetermined. Germline V lookup: CDR1 LNHNV, CDR2 YYDKDF (reference sequence). This CDR3 has 14 amino acids. V was shortened by 6 bases and J by 15 bases, with 24 bases between the two germline ends. The CDR3 sequence is CATSPSGVGNARFF. CDR3 DNA sequence: TGTGCCACCAGTCCTTCCGGAGTAGGGAACGCCCGGTTCTTC.

This clonotype was counted ten times or more. The chain combines TRBV14 with TRBJ2-1; the D gene is possibly TRBD2 (6 bases). Trimming removed 6 bases at V and 4 bases at J, with 16 bases between. The CDR3 has 15 amino acids. Germline V gives CDR1 SGHDN, CDR2 FVKESK. The CDR3 nucleotides read TGTGCCAGCAGTTGGATAGCGGACGCTTACAATGAGCAGTTCTTC. Translation gives CASSWIADAYNEQFF.

This clonotype appeared a few times. J is TRBJ2-2 and V is TRBV5-1, with 9 nucleotides matching TRBD2. The CDR3 length is 16 residues. The V segment lost 4 bases and the J segment 4 bases; nucleotides outside the gene matches: 8. Germline V lookup: CDR1 SGHRS, CDR2 YFSETQ. CDR3 bases: TGCGCCAGCAGCGGTGCGAGCGGGAGGACCACCGGGGAGCTGTTTTTT. It yields the protein CASSGASGRTTGELFF.

The rearrangement uses TRBV18 and TRBJ2-1, with D tentatively TRBD2 (6 bases). Between the trimmed V and J ends, which lost 0 bases and 7 bases, there was a span of 7 bases. From germline, CDR1 is KGHSH and CDR2 LQKENI. This CDR3 is 13 amino acids long. The CDR3 loop reads CASSPPEGNEQFF. DNA of the CDR3: TGTGCCAGCTCACCACCGGAGGGTAATGAGCAGTTCTTC.

The chain couples TRBV29-1 to TRBJ2-7, with D perhaps matching TRBD1 (6 bases). V was shortened by 7 bases and J by 3 bases, with 10 bases between the two germline ends. Looked up from germline, CDR1 is SQVTM and CDR2 is ANQGSEA. The CDR3 covers 11 residues. The CDR3 DNA is TGCAGCGCAGGGGTCGACTACGAGCAGTACTTC. It yields the protein CSAGVDYEQYF.

The genes are TRBV7-9 and TRBJ1-6; D may be TRBD1 (5 bases). This CDR3 has 16 residues. The germline CDR1 and CDR2 sequences are SEHNR and FQNEAQ (reference sequence). V lost 1 base and J 8 bases, leaving 15 bases between the germline ends. The CDR3 reads CASSLVGGAAHSPLHF. The CDR3 nucleotides are TGTGCCAGCAGCTTAGTCGGCGGGGCTGCTCATTCACCCCTCCACTTT.

This clonotype occurred a few times. J is TRBJ2-7 and V is TRBV3-1, with D uncertain. V lost 2 bases and J lost 3, with 5 bases in between. The germline V gene has CDR1 LGHDT and CDR2 YNNKEL (reference sequence). CDR3 size: 12 residues. CDR3 DNA: TGTGCCAGCAGCCAACGGCACTACGAGCAGTACTTC. Translating gives CASSQRHYEQYF.

This chain links TRBV6-1 with TRBJ2-7; D not resolved. V gave up 7 bases and J gave up 3 bases, with 19 bases separating them. Germline loops: CDR1 MNHNS, CDR2 SASEGT. CDR3 length equals 15 residues. CDR3 coding DNA: TGTGCCAGCAAACTCTCCCAGCAGGCGAACTACGAGCAGTACTTC. This encodes CASKLSQQANYEQYF.

The V gene is TRBV5-1, the J gene TRBJ1-1, with D possibly matching TRBD1 (5 bases). The CDR3 loop spans 14 amino acids. Trimming left V 3 bases short and J 0 bases short, with 9 bases between. Germline values: CDR1 SGHRS, CDR2 YFSETQ. The chain's CDR3 is CASSSGAMNTEAFF. CDR3 DNA sequence: TGCGCCAGCAGCTCCGGGGCCATGAACACTGAAGCTTTCTTT.

V gene TRBV12-3 or TRBV12-4 combines with J gene TRBJ2-4; 7 bases map to TRBD2. The CDR3 extends over 15 amino acids. With 6 bases clipped from V and 0 bases from J, the junction kept 5 bases outside the gene matches. Written as DNA, the CDR3 is TGTGCCAGCAGCCCAAGCGGGGAAGCCAAAAACATTCAGTACTTC. This sequence encodes CASSPSGEAKNIQYF.

This clonotype was picked up a small number of times. The V gene is TRBV3-1, the J gene TRBJ2-2; the match to TRBD2 covers 8 bases. This CDR3 contains 16 residues. CDR1 is LGHDT and CDR2 is YNNKEL in the germline V gene (reference sequence). Trimming removed 3 bases from V and 5 bases from J; junction bases left unmatched: 8. The CDR3 region has the DNA TGTGCCAGCAGCCATGCCGGGACTAGACGTACCGGGGAGCTGTTTTTT. Protein sequence: CASSHAGTRRTGELFF.

This sequence joins TRBV11-1 and TRBJ2-3; 13 bases align to TRBD2. With V trimmed by 2 bases and J by 4 bases, 12 bases remained unmatched. CDR3 length: 19 amino acids. Germline V gene data show CDR1 as SGHAT and CDR2 as FQDESV (reference sequence). CDR3 nucleotides: TGTGCCAGCAGCTTAAGGCTGACTAGCGGGGGGTTGAATCCAGATACGCAGTATTTT. It is translated as CASSLRLTSGGLNPDTQYF.

The rearrangement links TRBV11-2 to TRBJ2-4, with TRBD2 matching 10 bases. V lost 4 bases, J lost 10 bases, and 4 bases stayed unmatched. Germline V lookup: CDR1 SGHAT, CDR2 FQNNGV. The CDR3 runs 13 residues. The CDR3 DNA reads as TGTGCCAGCAGCTCTGGGACTAGCGTTATTCAGTACTTC. This translates into CASSSGTSVIQYF.

This clonotype was detected a few times. The rearrangement joins TRBV5-1 to TRBJ2-3, with D tentatively TRBD1 (6 bases). V dropped 3 bases and J dropped 4 bases, with 15 bases sitting between them. The CDR3 loop spans 15 amino acids. From germline, CDR1 is SGHRS and CDR2 YFSETQ. CDR3 sequence (DNA): TGCGCCAGCAGCTCCCGCGAGGGGGTAGCAGATACGCAGTATTTT. It translates to CASSSREGVADTQYF.

A few counts support this clonotype. The chain couples TRBV28 to TRBJ2-7, with 13 nucleotides matching TRBD2. There are 18 residues in the CDR3. Germline trimming cut 6 bases from V and 0 bases from J; bases unmatched to any gene: 11. Germline V CDR1 and CDR2: MDHEN, SYDVKM. The CDR3, as DNA: TGTGCCAGCAGATATGGTGGGGGACTAGCGGGGTCCTCCTACGAGCAGTACTTC. This gives the protein CASRYGGGLAGSSYEQYF.

This clonotype has a handful of counts. The V call is TRBV7-9, the J call TRBJ1-4; possible D gene TRBD1, 5 bases. This CDR3 is 16 amino acids long. V was trimmed by 5 bases and J by 2 bases, leaving 15 bases between them. Germline loops: CDR1 SEHNR, CDR2 FQNEAQ (reference sequence). For the CDR3, the DNA is TGTGCCAGCAGCCATGCAGGGATTGGGACTAATGAAAAACTGTTTTTT. Protein: CASSHAGIGTNEKLFF. Looking up the rest from reference TRBV7-9 and TRBJ1-4 gives the full variable domain: DTGVSQNPRHKITKRGQNVTFRCDPISEHNRLYWYRQTLGQGPEFLTYFQNEAQLEKSRLLSDRFSAERPKGSFSTLEIQRTEQGDSAMYLCASSHAGIGTNEKLFFGSGTQLSVL.

The chain links TRBV5-1 to TRBJ2-7; D call uncertain. Germline V lookup: CDR1 SGHRS, CDR2 YFSETQ. The V end was cut by 1 base, the J end by 3 bases, with 8 bases between. This CDR3 has 13 amino acids. The CDR3 spells CASSLTPGYEQYF. For the CDR3, the DNA is TGCGCCAGCAGCTTGACTCCGGGCTACGAGCAGTACTTC.

In this sample, this clonotype turned up a few times. This chain's CDR3 is CAISERGGSAGNEQFF. CDR3 in DNA: TGTGCCATCAGTGAAAGGGGGGGATCGGCAGGGAATGAGCAGTTCTTC. The rearrangement joins TRBV10-3 to TRBJ2-1; TRBD2 is a possible D gene (7 bases). The CDR3 totals 16 residues. Per germline, CDR1 ENHRY and CDR2 SYGVKD. With 3 bases removed from V and 7 bases from J, the gap between germline ends came to 19 bases.

This clonotype showed up just a few times. This chain links TRBV5-1 with TRBJ2-1; no definite D call. Trimming removed 0 bases at V and 3 bases at J, with 13 bases between. The CDR3 contains 16 residues. Germline V gene lookup returns CDR1 SGHRS and CDR2 YFSETQ. The CDR3 reads CASSLVATGFYNEQFF. Written as DNA, the CDR3 is TGCGCCAGCAGCTTGGTGGCAACCGGGTTCTACAATGAGCAGTTCTTC.

This sequence joins TRBV29-1 and TRBJ2-2, with TRBD1 matching 7 bases. After removal of 4 bases from V and 5 bases from J, the junction contained 4 bases not matched to a gene. This CDR3 comprises 13 residues. Germline lookup yields CDR1 SQVTM and CDR2 ANQGSEA. CDR3 sequence: CSVGQGATGELFF. CDR3 nucleotides: TGCAGCGTTGGACAGGGAGCGACCGGGGAGCTGTTTTTT.

The J gene is TRBJ2-3, the V gene TRBV5-6; D is ambiguous. The CDR3 runs 14 residues. Trimming pared 1 base from V and 6 bases from J, leaving 12 bases between. Germline loops: CDR1 SGHDT, CDR2 YYEEEE. In nucleotides, the CDR3 is TGTGCCAGCAGCTTGCCTGTATCCTCCGATACGCAGTATTTT. This translates into CASSLPVSSDTQYF.

This chain connects TRBV25-1 to TRBJ2-3, with D possibly TRBD2 on 6 matching bases. This CDR3 is 16 amino acids long. CDR1 and CDR2 from the germline V gene are MGHDK and SYGVNS. Trimming left V 6 bases short and J 2 bases short, with 18 bases between. The CDR3 bases are TGTGCCAGCAGGAGGACCCTCCGGGGGAACACAGATACGCAGTATTTT. Its protein is CASRRTLRGNTDTQYF. The variable domain in full, completed from reference TRBV25-1 and TRBJ2-3, reads EADIYQTPRYLVIGTGKKITLECSQTMGHDKMYWYQQDPGMELHLIHYSYGVNSTEKGDLSSESTVSRIRTEHFPLTLESARPSHTSQYLCASRRTLRGNTDTQYFGPGTRLTVL.

This clonotype appeared a few times. The rearrangement joins TRBV20-1 to TRBJ2-3; no definite D call. CDR3 size: 8 residues. CDR1 and CDR2 from the germline V gene are DFQATT and SNEGSKA (reference sequence). Between the trimmed V and J ends, which lost 6 bases and 8 bases, there was a span of 3 bases. The CDR3 DNA reads as TGCAGTGCGGGTACGCAGTATTTT. It yields the protein CSAGTQYF.

In this sample, this clonotype turned up many times. The gene calls are TRBV7-2 and TRBJ2-1; 8 bases map to TRBD1. This CDR3 region has 13 residues. CDR1 is SGHTA and CDR2 is FQGNSA in the germline V gene. V trimming: 5 bases; J trimming: 7 bases; junction bases outside the gene matches: 4. CDR3 nucleotide sequence: TGTGCCAGCAGCCAACGGACAGGGAATGAGCAGTTCTTC. Its protein product is CASSQRTGNEQFF.

The chain couples TRBV15 to TRBJ1-1; D gene uncertain. Trimming shortened V by 9 bases and J by 2 bases, and 16 bases separated the two germline ends. This CDR3 is built from 14 residues. CDR1 and CDR2 from the germline V gene are LNHNV and YYDKDF (reference sequence). The CDR3 DNA follows: TGTGCCACGGTGTTGAGGAGTTCTAACACTGAAGCTTTCTTT. Its protein is CATVLRSSNTEAFF. Using reference TRBV15 and TRBJ1-1 for the parts outside the CDR3, the full variable domain is DAMVIQNPRYQVTQFGKPVTLSCSQTLNHNVMYWYQQKSSQAPKLLFHYYDKDFNNEADTPDNFQSRRPNTSFCFLDIRSPGLGDTAMYLCATVLRSSNTEAFFGQGTRLTVV.

This clonotype showed up just a few times. The chain couples TRBV7-8 to TRBJ1-5; a weak D match, TRBD1 (5 bases). The V gene's germline CDR1 is SGHVS and CDR2 FQNEAQ. V shed 1 base and J shed 5 bases, with 15 bases lying between them. CDR3 length equals 16 residues. Here the CDR3 DNA reads TGTGCCAGCAGCTTAGAACGAGGGGTATGGGATCAGCCCCAGCATTTT. Amino acid sequence: CASSLERGVWDQPQHF.

This clonotype turned up a few times. This chain uses TRBV6-2 or TRBV6-3 with TRBJ1-6; 9 bases agree with TRBD1. The germline gives CDR1 MNHEY, CDR2 SVGEGT. J gave up 12 bases and V 2 bases, and 8 bases lay outside the gene matches. The CDR3 is 15 residues long. CDR3 DNA sequence: TGTGCCAGCAGTTACCCGGGACAGGGTAGTTTACCCCTCCACTTT. This translates into CASSYPGQGSLPLHF.

The chain recombines TRBV19 with TRBJ1-5; no clear D. CDR3 length equals 14 residues. The V and J ends lost 1 base and 4 bases respectively, with 8 bases between them. Germline CDR1 is LNHDA and CDR2 is SQIVND (reference sequence). The CDR3: CASSIVVQNQPQHF. The CDR3 DNA follows: TGTGCCAGTAGTATAGTGGTCCAAAATCAGCCCCAGCATTTT.

This clonotype was seen a few times. The J gene is TRBJ2-7, the V gene TRBV5-1; D is ambiguous. Germline CDR1 is SGHRS and CDR2 is YFSETQ. The CDR3 consists of 14 residues. V was shortened by 0 bases and J by 4 bases, with 11 bases between the two germline ends. The CDR3 reads CASSLDPGLYEQYF. The DNA of the CDR3 is TGCGCCAGCAGCTTGGACCCGGGCCTGTACGAGCAGTACTTC.

The CDR3 loop reads CASSWRDRGGSYEQYF. The CDR3 nucleotides read TGTGCCAGCAGTTGGAGAGACAGGGGTGGCTCCTACGAGCAGTACTTC. This chain connects TRBV6-5 to TRBJ2-7; 8 positions agree with TRBD1. The J segment lost 0 bases and the V segment lost 4 bases, leaving 8 bases of the junction unmatched. Germline CDR1 reads MNHEY; CDR2 reads SVGAGI. The CDR3 is 16 amino acids.